This T cell receptor (beta chain) was retrieved from a study of T cells in Graves' hyperthyroidism and ophthalmopathy. The V gene's germline CDR1 is DFQATT and CDR2 SNEGSKA (reference sequence). Trimming removed 0 bases from V and 3 bases from J; junction bases left unmatched: 8. The CDR3 totals 17 residues. The CDR3 regions of TCR beta were amplified from RNA transcripts. In the first-round RT-PCR of the TCR CDR3, the HTBI primer set was used. TCRdb processed the multiplex PCR reads anew with MiXCR; each CDR3 protein has one entry. Among fewer than 400,000 distinct CDR3 sequences listed, roughly 25% were seen once.

The source material was blood. V and J are TRBV20-1 and TRBJ2-2, with TRBD2 matching over 9 bases. The TCR was taken from a middle-aged man with Graves' hyperthyroidism. The CDR3 bases are TGCAGTGCTAGAGATCCTCGCCTAGCGGGATACACCGGGGAGCTGTTTTTT. Its protein is CSARDPRLAGYTGELFF.